The subject of this entry is one T cell receptor beta chain. Its antigen is currently unknown. CDR1 and CDR2 from the germline V gene are SQVTM and ANQGSEA. Trimming took off 7 bases at V and 5 bases at J, with 14 bases between the two ends. The length of the CDR3 is 12 residues. Sample time point: newly diagnosed GD, antithyroid drugs for less than 3 months. Construction of the TCR library relied on RNA isolated from PBMCs. The data were obtained in a study of regulatory T cells in long-lasting Graves disease. Study findings and constraints: The number of shared public clonotypes was higher in persistent patients (around 2,700) than new patients (about 910).

In building TCR beta libraries, iRepertoire HTBI primers were used together with Arm-PCR of CDR3 regions. Each CDR3 protein is one row after TCRdb ran MiXCR on the multiplex PCR reads. Here the sample spans approximately 470,000 distinct CDR3 sequences, 15% to 20% being singletons. Another study also made use of these data, one on T cells in Graves' hyperthyroidism and ophthalmopathy. This second report adds: A median about 7 months before onset, the model predicted ophthalmopathy.

This TCR was sampled from a man aged 35 to 55 with Graves disease. The specimen comprised peripheral blood mononuclear cells (PBMCs), sampled at new diagnosis, from a patient treated with antithyroid drugs. The gene calls are TRBV29-1 and TRBJ2-5; the D gene is possibly TRBD2 (8 bases). CDR3 sequence reads: CSGQGGGETQYF. Written as DNA, the CDR3 is TGCAGCGGACAGGGCGGGGGGGAGACCCAGTACTTC.